Following are 18 T cell receptor beta chains from one sample sequenced in a study of T cells expressing NK-cell markers. TCRdb reanalyzed the 5' RACE reads and collapses them to one entry per CDR3 protein, without DNA. The sample shows about 160,000 distinct CDR3 sequences, and approximately 18% sits with its ten largest clones. Material: blood T cells: a sorted CD56 or NKG2C T cell subset, CD4+ or CD8+ T cells, or bulk PBMC T cells (not recorded which). The receptors stem from a woman between 18 and 75 years old in good health.

J is TRBJ2-3 and V is TRBV29-1; absent DNA, TCRdb's TRBD1 call cannot be checked. Germline CDR1 is SQVTM and CDR2 is ANQGSEA. The CDR3 is made up of 13 amino acids. This chain's CDR3 is CSVGGAGTDTQYF.

The chain links TRBV20-1 to TRBJ2-3. CDR1 DFQATT and CDR2 SNEGSKA come from the germline V gene (reference sequence). This CDR3 spans 14 amino acids. CDR3 in amino acids: CSEVATGGTDTQYF.

The chain is built from TRBV29-1 and TRBJ2-7. CDR3 length equals 15 residues. Germline V gene sequence: CDR1 SQVTM, CDR2 ANQGSEA. CDR3 loop: CSVGHWHPHSYEQYF.

The J gene is TRBJ1-4, the V gene TRBV30. This CDR3 contains 12 residues. Germline CDR1 and CDR2: GTSNPN and SVGIG (reference sequence). The CDR3 region is CASDRLNEKLFF.

V usage is TRBV2 and J usage is TRBJ2-3. The CDR3 extends over 14 amino acids. The germline V gene encodes CDR1 SNHLY and CDR2 FYNNEI. This CDR3 reads CASRTAASTDTQYF.

The chain is built from TRBV18 and TRBJ2-7; with no DNA, the TCRdb D assignment of TRBD2 cannot be verified. The CDR3 contains 15 residues. From germline, CDR1 is KGHSH and CDR2 LQKENI. CDR3 sequence: CASSFAGTSGREQYF.

This chain uses TRBV13 with TRBJ2-4; TCRdb names TRBD2, which stays unverified in the absence of DNA. This CDR3 is built from 17 residues. Germline CDR1 reads PRHDT; CDR2 reads FYEKMQ (reference sequence). CDR3 loop: CASTSRTSGEFKNIQYF.

This sequence joins TRBV6-1 and TRBJ1-1; no DNA is available, so the TRBD1 call from TCRdb remains unchecked. Germline CDR1 MNHNS, CDR2 SASEGT. There are 12 residues in the CDR3. CDR3 region: CASSGDRAEAFF.

J is TRBJ2-1 and V is TRBV10-3. The CDR3 is 13 residues long. Germline V CDR1 and CDR2: ENHRY, SYGVKD. The CDR3 reads CAISAPGDNEQFF.

The rearrangement uses TRBV20-1 and TRBJ2-5. CDR3 length equals 15 residues. Germline V lookup: CDR1 DFQATT, CDR2 SNEGSKA (reference sequence). CDR3 region: CSASSENPFQETQYF.

The V gene is TRBV10-3, the J gene TRBJ2-3. The CDR3 totals 14 residues. In germline, CDR1 is ENHRY, CDR2 SYGVKD. CDR3 amino acids: CAISEGKSTDTQYF.

The chain links TRBV15 to TRBJ2-7; TCRdb reports TRBD2, a call that lacks DNA to check it against. The CDR3 length is 14 residues. In germline, CDR1 is LNHNV, CDR2 YYDKDF (reference sequence). This CDR3 is CATSTDYSRGEQYF.

This chain joins TRBV5-1 and TRBJ1-2; the D gene TCRdb calls, TRBD1, cannot be checked with no DNA. CDR3 size: 13 residues. The germline gives CDR1 SGHRS, CDR2 YFSETQ. Here the CDR3 reads CASSFGTEYGYTF.

The rearrangement joins TRBV6-5 to TRBJ2-1; the D call from TCRdb, TRBD1, cannot be confirmed without DNA. The germline gives CDR1 MNHEY, CDR2 SVGAGI. This CDR3 spans 16 amino acids. CDR3 sequence: CASSYSRGGSYNEQFF.

The chain has TRBV15 and TRBJ2-1; the TCRdb D gene call, TRBD2, has no DNA to confirm it. Germline CDR1 LNHNV, CDR2 YYDKDF (reference sequence). The length of the CDR3 is 14 residues. This chain's CDR3 is CATSRSGTHNEQFF.

V is TRBV20-1 and J is TRBJ2-5; TCRdb proposes TRBD1, but this gene call is untestable without DNA. The CDR3 spans 12 residues. CDR1 is DFQATT, CDR2 SNEGSKA, per germline (reference sequence). CDR3 loop: CSASRGQETQYF.

The V call is TRBV6-2 or TRBV6-3, the J call TRBJ2-1; TCRdb selects TRBD2, and the lack of DNA leaves this call unchecked. Germline V gives CDR1 MNHEY, CDR2 SVGEGT. The CDR3 extends over 15 amino acids. The CDR3 sequence: CASRFSGGSYNEQFF.

The chain links TRBV20-1 to TRBJ2-1; with no DNA, the TCRdb D assignment of TRBD2 cannot be verified. The CDR3 spans 17 residues. Germline CDR1 reads DFQATT; CDR2 reads SNEGSKA (reference sequence). The CDR3 is CSARGGAYGRAGNEQFF.